This T cell receptor beta chain was identified in a study of blood T cells in healthy people across ages. Whole-study results and caveats: Estimated diversity across one million T cells was deemed an underestimate.

CDR1 and CDR2 from the germline V gene are MNHNS and SASEGT. Unmatched junction bases numbered 7, after V lost 4 bases and J lost 1 base. CDR3 length equals 16 residues. Primed by a sample-barcoded 5' primer and a J-beta primer mix, a second PCR proceeded for about 6 to 12 cycles. Each cDNA molecule, via a template-switch adaptor with 12 random nucleotides, was tagged. TCRdb itself ran the 5' RACE reads through MiXCR, one entry per CDR3 protein. The table shows over a million distinct CDR3 sequences, with around 42% occurring only once. As regards this clonotype: The antigen is not known.

The sequenced material came from blood. The sequence was collected from a woman aged 18-29 years in good health. The rearrangement links TRBV6-1 to TRBJ1-5, with TRBD1 identical over 7 bases. The CDR3 spells CASSVHRGLSNQPQHF. Here the CDR3 DNA reads TGTGCCAGCAGTGTACACAGGGGACTGAGCAATCAGCCCCAGCATTTT.